The next 29 T cell receptor beta chains were all read from a single sample in a study of OX40 agonist ivuxolimab in advanced cancers. The method was immunoSEQ multiplex PCR; TCRdb's version includes in-frame clones alone and lacks a portion of them. The sample comprises about 58,000 clones, 70% to 90% of which are singletons, and roughly 0.77% rests with the top ten. The sample in question was CD4+ or CD8+ T cells sorted from blood, obtained in a trial of the OX40 agonist ivuxolimab. All receptors come from an adult with an advanced solid tumor such as melanoma, head and neck, liver or kidney cancer.

To note about this clone: Relative to the germline gene, one junction end is altered; a read error may explain this. The chain recombines TRBV7-7 with TRBJ2-3; 9 bases fit TRBD2. Germline CDR1 SSHAT, CDR2 FNYEAQ (reference sequence). This CDR3 spans 16 amino acids. The chain's CDR3 is CASSPGTSIFTDTQYF. CDR3 nucleotide sequence: TGTGCTAGCAGCCCCGGGACTAGCATCTTCACAGATACGCAGTATTTT.

V and J are TRBV15 and TRBJ1-1; unclear D gene. This CDR3 has 13 residues. Between the trimmed V and J ends, which lost 0 bases and 11 bases, there was a span of 13 bases. Germline CDR1 and CDR2: LNHNV and YYDKDF (reference sequence). The CDR3 DNA follows: TGTGCCACCAGCAGAGATCTACTCAGTGACGCTTTCTTT. It codes for CATSRDLLSDAFF.

The V gene is TRBV6-6, the J gene TRBJ2-3; no clear D gene. V shed 5 bases and J shed 5 bases, with 20 bases lying between them. This CDR3 is built from 16 residues. CDR1 and CDR2 (germline): MNHNY, SVGAGI (reference sequence). CDR3: CASSTLPKGVLDTQYF. CDR3 nucleotide sequence: TGTGCCAGCAGTACTCTCCCTAAGGGTGTATTAGATACGCAGTATTTT.

The rearrangement joins TRBV10-3 to TRBJ2-6; no clear D. This CDR3 region has 15 residues. Germline values: CDR1 ENHRY, CDR2 SYGVKD. Trimming removed 2 bases at V and 0 bases at J, with 5 bases between. CDR3 DNA sequence: TGTGCCATCAGTGAGGGAGTCTCTGGGGCCAACGTCCTGACTTTC. This encodes CAISEGVSGANVLTF.

Only one count was recorded for this clone. J is TRBJ2-1 and V is TRBV19; D perhaps matches TRBD2 (6 bases). Germline CDR1 is LNHDA and CDR2 is SQIVND (reference sequence). The CDR3 loop spans 17 amino acids. V lost 5 bases to trimming and J lost 2 bases, with 19 bases between them. The CDR3 loop is CASSATHRASAYNEQFF. CDR3 nucleotides: TGTGCCAGTAGTGCAACCCACCGGGCTAGCGCCTACAATGAGCAGTTCTTC.

This chain uses TRBV18 with TRBJ2-2; unclear D gene. Germline assignment: CDR1 KGHSH and CDR2 LQKENI. The CDR3 loop spans 14 amino acids. With 2 bases removed from V and 10 bases from J, the gap between germline ends came to 14 bases. The CDR3 DNA sequence: TGTGCCAGCTCACCAGCAACACTCCGTTCGGAGCTGTTTTTT. It yields the protein CASSPATLRSELFF. The whole variable domain, filled in from reference TRBV18 and TRBJ2-2, reads NAGVMQNPRHLVRRRGQEARLRCSPMKGHSHVYWYRQLPEEGLKFMVYLQKENIIDESGMPKERFSAEFPKEGPSILRIQQVVRGDSAAYFCASSPATLRSELFFGEGSRLTVL.

The chain combines TRBV7-2 with TRBJ2-1, with TRBD2 matching over 10 bases. CDR1 and CDR2 (germline): SGHTA, FQGNSA. There are 19 residues in the CDR3. V was clipped by 6 bases and J by 2 bases; unmatched bases: 16. The DNA of the CDR3 is TGTGCCAGCAGGCCGGGGGGACGGACGACTAGCGGGCCCTACAATGAGCAGTTCTTC. Its protein is CASRPGGRTTSGPYNEQFF.

The chain has TRBV19 and TRBJ2-3, with D maybe TRBD1 (6 bases). CDR3 length equals 14 residues. The germline V gene encodes CDR1 LNHDA and CDR2 SQIVND (reference sequence). The CDR3 DNA reads as TGTGCTTCAGGGGTCTTTGGGGGCACAGATACGCAGTATTTT. Protein: CASGVFGGTDTQYF.

The V gene is TRBV13, the J gene TRBJ2-2; 7 bases are a match to TRBD2. This CDR3 has 16 residues. The germline V gene encodes CDR1 PRHDT and CDR2 FYEKMQ (reference sequence). V was pared by 6 bases and J by 3 bases, with 10 bases of the junction left unmatched. CDR3 amino acids: CASSLLGGGHTGELFF. CDR3 nucleotides: TGTGCCAGCAGTCTTCTTGGCGGGGGTCACACCGGGGAGCTGTTTTTT.

The gene calls are TRBV19 and TRBJ1-4, with TRBD1 identical over 8 bases. This CDR3 comprises 12 residues. Trimming took 10 bases from V and 8 from J; bases not matched to a gene: 6. CDR1 is LNHDA and CDR2 is SQIVND in the germline V gene (reference sequence). The CDR3 DNA follows: TGTGCCACCCGGGACAGGCGAGAAAAACTGTTTTTT. It translates to CATRDRREKLFF.

This clone occurred a few times. This chain uses TRBV13 with TRBJ1-1, with 10 bases identical to TRBD1. Germline-derived CDR1 and CDR2 are PRHDT and FYEKMQ (reference sequence). V lost 5 bases, J lost 1 base, and 7 bases stayed unmatched. The CDR3 covers 16 residues. CDR3 nucleotide sequence: TGTGCCAGCAGCCACGACAGGGGGCGGGAGAACACTGAAGCTTTCTTT. This encodes CASSHDRGRENTEAFF.

This chain joins TRBV11-2 and TRBJ2-1; the D gene is possibly TRBD2 (6 bases). In germline, CDR1 is SGHAT, CDR2 FQNNGV. There are 15 residues in the CDR3. The V end lost 1 base, the J end lost 5 bases, and 12 bases lay between the germline ends. DNA of the CDR3: TGTGCCAGCAGCTTAGCGGGACTGGTAAACAATGAGCAGTTCTTC. Amino acids: CASSLAGLVNNEQFF.

The chain links TRBV6-1 to TRBJ2-7, with TRBD1 identical over 10 bases. This CDR3 contains 13 residues. With V trimmed by 8 bases and J by 3 bases, 4 bases remained unmatched. Germline CDR1 and CDR2: MNHNS and SASEGT. CDR3 in amino acids: CASSRDRGYEQYF. The CDR3 DNA sequence: TGTGCCAGCTCGAGGGACAGGGGCTACGAGCAGTACTTC.

The chain combines TRBV5-4 with TRBJ2-7, with 9 nucleotides matching TRBD2. V gave up 4 bases and J gave up 6 bases; unmatched junction bases: 11. The CDR3 has 15 residues. Germline V CDR1 and CDR2: SGHNT, YYREEE (reference sequence). This CDR3 reads CASSPRPSGISEQYF. The CDR3 nucleotides are TGTGCCAGCAGCCCTCGTCCTAGCGGGATTAGCGAGCAGTACTTC. Full variable domain (missing parts from reference TRBV5-4 and TRBJ2-7): ETGVTQSPTHLIKTRGQQVTLRCSSQSGHNTVSWYQQALGQGPQFIFQYYREEENGRGNFPPRFSGLQFPNYSSELNVNALELDDSALYLCASSPRPSGISEQYFGPGTRLTVT.

The J gene is TRBJ2-3, the V gene TRBV2, with a tentative D call TRBD1 (6 bases). Germline CDR1 SNHLY, CDR2 FYNNEI. The CDR3 runs to 15 residues. V dropped 3 bases and J dropped 1 base, with 11 bases sitting between them. CDR3 loop: CASSDRGEGTDTQYF. Written as DNA, the CDR3 is TGTGCCAGCAGTGACAGGGGTGAAGGCACAGATACGCAGTATTTT.

The rearrangement joins TRBV18 to TRBJ2-7, with D tentatively TRBD1 (6 bases). Per the germline V gene, CDR1 is KGHSH and CDR2 is LQKENI. Trimming stripped 2 bases from V and 1 base from J, with 12 bases between. The CDR3 is 15 amino acids. CDR3 in DNA: TGTGCCAGCTCACCAACCCAGGACAGTTCCTACGAGCAGTACTTC. Protein sequence: CASSPTQDSSYEQYF.

The chain has TRBV7-2 and TRBJ2-2; D is tentatively TRBD1 or TRBD2 (6 bases each). The germline gives CDR1 SGHTA, CDR2 FQGNSA. This CDR3 is built from 17 residues. V lost 5 bases and J 5 bases, leaving 21 bases between the germline ends. As DNA, the CDR3 is TGTGCCAGCAGCCCGAGTTTGTTCGGGGGCCGGACCGGGGAGCTGTTTTTT. Translation: CASSPSLFGGRTGELFF.

J is TRBJ2-1 and V is TRBV6-5, with 10 bases aligning to TRBD2. The CDR3 spans 15 residues. From germline, CDR1 is MNHEY and CDR2 SVGAGI. J was trimmed by 5 bases and V by 6 bases; bases with no gene match: 7. The CDR3 loop is CASSLSGRAHNEQFF. CDR3 nucleotides: TGTGCCAGCAGCTTAAGCGGGAGGGCCCACAATGAGCAGTTCTTC.

The gene calls are TRBV19 and TRBJ1-1; 9 nucleotides match TRBD1. The CDR3 consists of 11 residues. The junction had 1 base not matched to a gene; V was cut back by 10 bases and J by 4 bases. The germline V gene encodes CDR1 LNHDA and CDR2 SQIVND (reference sequence). The CDR3 region has the DNA TGTGCCACGACAGGGGGCACTGAAGCTTTCTTT. Protein: CATTGGTEAFF.

This chain connects TRBV7-2 to TRBJ2-5; the D gene is possibly TRBD1 (6 bases). The germline gives CDR1 SGHTA, CDR2 FQGNSA. Trimming removed 1 base at V and 4 bases at J, with 10 bases between. The CDR3 totals 14 residues. The CDR3 bases are TGTGCCAGCAGCTTAGGAGGGGGTGGAGAGACCCAGTACTTC. Amino acids: CASSLGGGGETQYF.

This rearrangement joins TRBV6-6 to TRBJ1-3; TRBD1 matches at 8 bases. V trimming: 10 bases; J trimming: 4 bases; junction bases outside the gene matches: 6. The CDR3 length is 13 residues. Germline V CDR1 and CDR2: MNHNY, SVGAGI (reference sequence). The CDR3 protein is CATRTGSGNTIYF. CDR3 nucleotides: TGTGCCACCCGGACAGGGTCAGGAAACACCATATATTTT.

V gene TRBV11-2 combines with J gene TRBJ2-7, with 10 bases fitting TRBD1. Per germline, CDR1 SGHAT and CDR2 FQNNGV. There are 13 residues in the CDR3. The junction had 4 bases not matched to a gene; V was cut back by 5 bases and J by 6 bases. DNA of the CDR3: TGTGCCAGCAGCCCAGACAGGGGGCTCGAGCAGTACTTC. Translated, it gives CASSPDRGLEQYF. Combining the CDR3 with reference TRBV11-2 and TRBJ2-7 gives the whole variable domain EAGVAQSPRYKIIEKRQSVAFWCNPISGHATLYWYQQILGQGPKLLIQFQNNGVVDDSQLPKDRFSAERLKGVDSTLKIQPAKLEDSAVYLCASSPDRGLEQYFGPGTRLTVT.

This chain joins TRBV19 and TRBJ2-7; D is perhaps TRBD2 (7 bases). V was shortened by 4 bases and J by 0 bases, with 19 bases between the two germline ends. CDR1 is LNHDA, CDR2 SQIVND, per germline (reference sequence). This CDR3 comprises 17 residues. CDR3 bases: TGTGCCAGTAGTACCCTGATAACAGGGAGGGACTCCTACGAGCAGTACTTC. Amino acid sequence: CASSTLITGRDSYEQYF.

The genes are TRBV27 and TRBJ2-7; D possibly corresponds to TRBD1 (5 bases). Germline assignment: CDR1 MNHEY and CDR2 SMNVEV (reference sequence). This CDR3 has 14 amino acids. Trimming shortened V by 1 base and J by 0 bases, and 7 bases separated the two germline ends. CDR3 DNA sequence: TGTGCCAGCAGTTTATTAGGGGACTCCTACGAGCAGTACTTC. Residues: CASSLLGDSYEQYF.

Here the CDR3 reads CASSFSREETQYF. For the CDR3, the DNA is TGTGCCAGCAGCTTCTCCCGGGAAGAGACCCAGTACTTC. The chain employs TRBV11-2 and TRBJ2-5; D not certain. Trimming took 3 bases from V and 3 from J, leaving 8 bases between them. CDR3 length equals 13 residues. Per germline, CDR1 SGHAT and CDR2 FQNNGV.

This chain uses TRBV14 with TRBJ2-1; D unclear. Trimming shortened V by 2 bases and J by 4 bases, and 15 bases separated the two germline ends. The CDR3 sequence is 16 residues long. Germline assignment: CDR1 SGHDN and CDR2 FVKESK. CDR3 nucleotides: TGTGCCAGCAGCCAATATAAGGGTGTAAATTACAATGAGCAGTTCTTC. This sequence encodes CASSQYKGVNYNEQFF.

The chain employs TRBV10-3 and TRBJ1-2; 7 nucleotides align to TRBD1. CDR3 length equals 18 residues. Germline V CDR1 and CDR2: ENHRY, SYGVKD. Germline trimming cut 4 bases from V and 0 bases from J; bases unmatched to any gene: 14. The CDR3 loop reads CAISGLRAGGYANYGYTF. In DNA form, the CDR3 reads TGTGCCATCAGTGGGCTTAGGGCAGGGGGTTATGCTAACTATGGCTACACCTTC.

The chain links TRBV6-5 to TRBJ2-5, with D tentatively TRBD1 or TRBD2 (5 bases each). Germline V gene sequence: CDR1 MNHEY, CDR2 SVGAGI. V was trimmed by 5 bases and J by 5 bases, leaving 12 bases between them. This CDR3 has 13 residues. The CDR3 spells CASSEIGTETQYF. The CDR3 DNA sequence: TGTGCCAGCAGTGAAATAGGGACGGAGACCCAGTACTTC.

This clone was seen a handful of times. V and J are TRBV30 and TRBJ2-3; D is perhaps TRBD2 (6 bases). Germline assignment: CDR1 GTSNPN and CDR2 SVGIG (reference sequence). Trimming removed 7 bases at V and 0 bases at J, with 23 bases between. The CDR3 is made up of 17 amino acids. CDR3 residues: CALAGNPQDASTDTQYF. DNA of the CDR3: TGTGCCTTGGCGGGAAATCCCCAAGACGCTAGCACAGATACGCAGTATTTT.